The TCR beta chain described here comes from a study of beta chain features in type 1 diabetes. As for the study in general: Examination of sorted cells across all samples involved around 110 million cells.

This CDR3 is built from 12 residues. CDR1 SEHNR and CDR2 FQNEAQ come from the germline V gene (reference sequence). Trimming removed 5 bases from V and 0 bases from J, with 5 bases in between. Via the markers CD45RO/CCR7/CD25/CD127/CD95/CD27, stem cell-like memory, regulatory, central memory and naive CD4+ cells were sorted. Regarding this clone: Its antigen is as yet unknown.

Every bit of the isolated RNA underwent reverse transcription, so sequencing read expressed TCRB transcripts. Profiling relied on immunoSEQ multiplex PCR, and the TCRdb table lists in-frame clones only, not all of them. There are about 740,000 clones in the sample; roughly 13% occur only once, and about 0.02% lies in the top ten. Notes on the study in general: In every one of the four CD4+ subsets, TCRB CDR3s were moderately but significantly shorter in Type 1 diabetes patients. Cells that show high TCR expression could be over-represented by cDNA sequencing. Equally in patients and controls, shorter templates might have been favored by PCR.

The chain uses TRBV7-9 and TRBJ2-7; TRBD1 or TRBD2 may be the D gene (5 bases each). Input material: naive CD4+ T cells from blood. The source of this sequence is a man aged 18 to 29 with type 1 diabetes. CDR3 residues: CASSGGSYEQYF. The CDR3 DNA follows: TGTGCCAGCAGCGGGGGCTCCTACGAGCAGTACTTC.